What follows is one TCR beta chain and its context. These data originate in a study of blood T cell repertoires in COVID-19. Across the study: Some COVID-19 samples were acute and others convalescent; all came from the United States, Italy and Spain.

Per germline, CDR1 LGHDT and CDR2 YNNKEL (reference sequence). V dropped 1 base and J dropped 0; count of bases not matched to a gene: 6. The CDR3 extends over 17 amino acids. Libraries were prepared by immunoSEQ multiplex PCR; TCRdb keeps only in-frame clonotypes and omits some of them. This sample has roughly 250,000 clones; around 90% occur once, and the top ten carry over 0.8%. The rearrangement uses TRBV3-1 (or the pseudogene TRBV3-2) and TRBJ2-1; 7 positions agree with TRBD2. This clonotype originated in a man in his thirties or forties with COVID-19, enrolled during active disease. Sequenced: peripheral blood. The CDR3 bases are TGTGCCAGCAGCCAAGTTCGCGGGGGTCACTCCTACAATGAGCAGTTCTTC. Amino acids: CASSQVRGGHSYNEQFF.